Reported below is one TCR beta chain. Antigen unknown. A junction boundary mismatches the germline segment, possibly from a read error. The sample holds other DNA sequences that translate to the same CDR3. PCR used 60 Vbeta primers and 13 Jbeta primers. Here immunoSEQ multiplex PCR was the method, and the copy in TCRdb shows in-frame clones only, minus some. The sample has some 170,000 clones, roughly 85% seen once. This sample is part of a study of cytomegalovirus exposure and HLA in healthy donors. Study-level findings and limits: Previously analyzed data showed that most TCR beta V segments were productive at a frequency of about 90% or about 30%.

Though nominally healthy at sampling, donors likely had unrecorded immune exposures. The clonotype was recovered from a man aged 40-49 years in good health and CMV-seropositive. The sequenced sample consisted of PBMCs.

Here the CDR3 DNA reads TGCGCCAGCAGCTCCTGGACAGATAACTATGGCTACACCTTC. Translating it yields CASSSWTDNYGYTF. The genes are TRBV14 and TRBJ1-2, with D possibly TRBD1 on 6 matching bases. This CDR3 comprises 14 residues. CDR1 is SGHDN, CDR2 FVKESK, per germline.